This T cell receptor (beta chain) appears in the sequencing data of a study of T cells in Graves' hyperthyroidism and ophthalmopathy. Background on the study: Pretreatment peripheral blood was obtained at initial diagnosis.

TCR beta CDR3 sequences were amplified from RNA transcripts. Using the HTBI primer set, a first-round RT-PCR was run on the TCR CDR3. TCRdb re-analysed the multiplex PCR reads in MiXCR, keeping a single row per CDR3 protein. This sample carries around 290,000 distinct CDR3 sequences, about an eighth of them seen once, and the ten largest clones take around 7.9%. J gave up 6 bases and V 0 bases, and 4 bases lay outside the gene matches. The CDR3 extends over 14 amino acids. Germline V gives CDR1 SGHRS, CDR2 YFSETQ. Findings and caveats of the study: Blood also held most thyroid clonotypes expanded beyond 0.001. A 13 V-J model separated ophthalmopathy from stable hyperthyroidism.

Notes on this clonotype: The antigen remains unidentified. A much larger clone differs by one base, so this may be a read error.

The sample, blood from the first hyperthyroidism diagnosis, precedes any ophthalmopathy symptoms. The chain is built from TRBV5-1 and TRBJ2-3; 7 bases are shared with TRBD1. The sequence was collected from a woman younger than 45 with Graves' hyperthyroidism that later progressed to Graves' ophthalmopathy. Sequenced input: blood. CDR3: CASSLETGTDTQYF. CDR3 DNA: TGCGCCAGCAGCTTGGAGACAGGGACCGATACGCAGTATTTT.